This TCR beta chain stems from a study of shared clonotypes between healthy human individuals. Study summary: A couple of women and a few men aged 18 to 49 made up the donors.

V was clipped by 6 bases and J by 3 bases, with 12 bases between them. Looked up from germline, CDR1 is MDHEN and CDR2 is SYDVKM. The CDR3 covers 14 residues. Unsorted samples relied on 89 million or so PBMCs, which served as the source of genomic DNA. Unsorted PBMC DNA sequencing spanned ten immunoSEQ deep assay plates. Here immunoSEQ multiplex PCR was the method, and the copy in TCRdb shows in-frame clones only, minus some. The sample lists some 480,000 clones, around three quarters occurring once. This clone was seen more than once but under ten times. The sequenced material came from PBMCs. The receptor comes from a woman in her forties in good health. Some clones in this sample may be carry-over from other donors' samples. The chain links TRBV28 to TRBJ1-5; D gene uncertain. Written as DNA, the CDR3 is TGTGCCAGCAGCCCCGAGACGGACAATCAGCCCCAGCATTTT. Translating it yields CASSPETDNQPQHF.